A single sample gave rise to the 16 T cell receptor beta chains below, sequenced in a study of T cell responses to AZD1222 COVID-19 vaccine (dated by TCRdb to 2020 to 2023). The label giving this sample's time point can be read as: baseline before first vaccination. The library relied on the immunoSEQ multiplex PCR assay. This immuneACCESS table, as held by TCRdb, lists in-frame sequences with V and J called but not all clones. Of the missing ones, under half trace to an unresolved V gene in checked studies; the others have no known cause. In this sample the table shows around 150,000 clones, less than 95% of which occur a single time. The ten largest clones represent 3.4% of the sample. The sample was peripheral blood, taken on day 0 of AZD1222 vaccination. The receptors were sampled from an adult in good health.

The CDR3 nucleotides read TGTGCCAGTAGTCCCTTGGAAGGGGGCAATGAGCAGTTCTTC. Amino acid sequence: CASSPLEGGNEQFF. V and J are TRBV19 and TRBJ2-1; maybe TRBD1 (6 bases). The CDR3 contains 14 residues. The V and J ends lost 5 bases and 6 bases respectively, with 14 bases between them. Per germline, CDR1 LNHDA and CDR2 SQIVND (reference sequence).

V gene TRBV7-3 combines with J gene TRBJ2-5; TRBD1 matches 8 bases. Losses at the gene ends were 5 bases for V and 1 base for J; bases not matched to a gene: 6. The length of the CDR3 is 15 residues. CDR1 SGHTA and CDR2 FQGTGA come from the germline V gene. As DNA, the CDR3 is TGTGCCAGCAGCGGGGGGACAGGCGCCCAAGAGACCCAGTACTTC. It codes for CASSGGTGAQETQYF.

The CDR3 is CASRGGRDTQYF. CDR3 DNA: TGTGCCAGCAGAGGAGGGCGAGATACGCAGTATTTT. V usage is TRBV5-6 and J usage is TRBJ2-3; possible D gene TRBD2, 6 bases. The CDR3 covers 12 residues. Trimming cost V 5 bases and J 5 bases, with 9 bases left between them. The germline V gene encodes CDR1 SGHDT and CDR2 YYEEEE.

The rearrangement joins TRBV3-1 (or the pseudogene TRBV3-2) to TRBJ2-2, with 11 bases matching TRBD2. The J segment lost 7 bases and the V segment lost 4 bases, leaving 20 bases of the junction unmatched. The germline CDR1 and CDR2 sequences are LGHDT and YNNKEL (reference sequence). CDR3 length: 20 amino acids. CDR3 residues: CASSPRSSGRALGYHGELFF. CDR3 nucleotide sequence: TGTGCCAGCAGCCCCCGGAGTAGCGGGAGGGCCTTGGGTTATCACGGGGAGCTGTTTTTT.

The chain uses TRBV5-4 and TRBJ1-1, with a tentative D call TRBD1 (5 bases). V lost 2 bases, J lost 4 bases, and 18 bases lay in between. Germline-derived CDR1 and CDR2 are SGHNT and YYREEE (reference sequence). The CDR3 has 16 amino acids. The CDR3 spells CASSFGRRAGSTEAFF. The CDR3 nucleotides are TGTGCCAGCAGCTTTGGAAGGAGGGCAGGGAGCACTGAAGCTTTCTTT.

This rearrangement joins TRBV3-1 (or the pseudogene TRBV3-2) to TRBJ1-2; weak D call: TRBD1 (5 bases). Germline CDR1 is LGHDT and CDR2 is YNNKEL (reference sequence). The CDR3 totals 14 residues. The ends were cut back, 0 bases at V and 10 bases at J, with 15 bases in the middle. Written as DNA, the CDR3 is TGTGCCAGCAGCCAAGATTGGCAGGGAAGGGACTACACCTTC. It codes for CASSQDWQGRDYTF.

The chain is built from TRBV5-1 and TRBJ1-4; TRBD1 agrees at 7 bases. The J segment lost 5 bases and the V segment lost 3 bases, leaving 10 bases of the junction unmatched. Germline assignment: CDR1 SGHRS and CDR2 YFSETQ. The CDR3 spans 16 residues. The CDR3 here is CASSSIPGQRNEKLFF. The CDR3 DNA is TGCGCCAGCAGCTCTATACCGGGACAGAGGAATGAAAAACTGTTTTTT.

DNA for the CDR3: TGCGCCAGCAGCCCCATATTAGCGGGAGAATCGTACAATGAGCAGTTCTTC. Its translation is CASSPILAGESYNEQFF. This chain links TRBV5-1 with TRBJ2-1, with TRBD2 matching over 9 bases. CDR1 SGHRS and CDR2 YFSETQ come from the germline V gene. The CDR3 has 17 residues. The V segment lost 4 bases and the J segment 4 bases; nucleotides outside the gene matches: 12.

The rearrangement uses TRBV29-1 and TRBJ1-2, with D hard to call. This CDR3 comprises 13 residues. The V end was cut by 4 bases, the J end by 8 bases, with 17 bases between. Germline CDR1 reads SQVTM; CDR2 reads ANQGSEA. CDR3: CSVVPVTSVGYTF. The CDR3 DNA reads TGCAGCGTTGTTCCTGTTACCTCGGTGGGCTACACCTTC.

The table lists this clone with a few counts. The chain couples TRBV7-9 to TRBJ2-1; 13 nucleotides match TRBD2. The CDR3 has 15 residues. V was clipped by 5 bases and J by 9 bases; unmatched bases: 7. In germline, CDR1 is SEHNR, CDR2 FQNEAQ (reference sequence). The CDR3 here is CASSAGLAGRGEQFF. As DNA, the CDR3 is TGTGCCAGCAGCGCGGGACTAGCGGGAAGGGGTGAGCAGTTCTTC.

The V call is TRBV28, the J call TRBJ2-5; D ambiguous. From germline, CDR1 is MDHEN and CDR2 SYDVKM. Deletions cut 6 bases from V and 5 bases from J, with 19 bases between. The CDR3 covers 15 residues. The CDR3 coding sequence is TGTGCCAGCAGCCCGCCGCTGTGGGGTGGGGAGACCCAGTACTTC. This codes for CASSPPLWGGETQYF.

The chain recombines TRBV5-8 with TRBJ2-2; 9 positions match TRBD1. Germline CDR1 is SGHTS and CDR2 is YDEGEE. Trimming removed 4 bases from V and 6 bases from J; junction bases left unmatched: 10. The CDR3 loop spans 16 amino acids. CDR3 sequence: CASSTRDRVGPGELFF. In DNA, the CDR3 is TGTGCCAGCAGCACCCGGGACAGGGTAGGGCCCGGGGAGCTGTTTTTT.

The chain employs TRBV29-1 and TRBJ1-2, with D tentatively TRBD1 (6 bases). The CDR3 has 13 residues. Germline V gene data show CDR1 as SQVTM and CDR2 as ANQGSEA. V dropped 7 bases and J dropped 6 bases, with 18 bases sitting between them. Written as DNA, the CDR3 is TGCAGCGCCTATTCCGGGACAATCGATGGCTACACCTTC. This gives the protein CSAYSGTIDGYTF.

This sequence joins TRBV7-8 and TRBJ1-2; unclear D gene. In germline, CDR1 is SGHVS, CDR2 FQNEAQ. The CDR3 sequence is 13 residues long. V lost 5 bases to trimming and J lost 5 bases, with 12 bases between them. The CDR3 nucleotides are TGTGCCAGCAGCCGGGTGGGGAGGTATGGCTACACCTTC. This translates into CASSRVGRYGYTF.

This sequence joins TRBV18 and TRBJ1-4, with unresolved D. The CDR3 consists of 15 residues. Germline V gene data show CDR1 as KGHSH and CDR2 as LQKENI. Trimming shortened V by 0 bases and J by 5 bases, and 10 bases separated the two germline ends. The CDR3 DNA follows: TGTGCCAGCTCACCACCCACAAGGCCAAATGAAAAACTGTTTTTT. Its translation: CASSPPTRPNEKLFF.

CDR3 protein: CASLDRFYNEQFF. For the CDR3, the DNA is TGTGCCAGTCTCGATAGGTTCTACAATGAGCAGTTCTTC. The chain has TRBV3-1 (or the pseudogene TRBV3-2) and TRBJ2-1; D is unclear. The CDR3 length is 13 residues. Germline assignment: CDR1 LGHDT and CDR2 YNNKEL (reference sequence). V was trimmed by 9 bases and J by 3 bases, leaving 12 bases between them.